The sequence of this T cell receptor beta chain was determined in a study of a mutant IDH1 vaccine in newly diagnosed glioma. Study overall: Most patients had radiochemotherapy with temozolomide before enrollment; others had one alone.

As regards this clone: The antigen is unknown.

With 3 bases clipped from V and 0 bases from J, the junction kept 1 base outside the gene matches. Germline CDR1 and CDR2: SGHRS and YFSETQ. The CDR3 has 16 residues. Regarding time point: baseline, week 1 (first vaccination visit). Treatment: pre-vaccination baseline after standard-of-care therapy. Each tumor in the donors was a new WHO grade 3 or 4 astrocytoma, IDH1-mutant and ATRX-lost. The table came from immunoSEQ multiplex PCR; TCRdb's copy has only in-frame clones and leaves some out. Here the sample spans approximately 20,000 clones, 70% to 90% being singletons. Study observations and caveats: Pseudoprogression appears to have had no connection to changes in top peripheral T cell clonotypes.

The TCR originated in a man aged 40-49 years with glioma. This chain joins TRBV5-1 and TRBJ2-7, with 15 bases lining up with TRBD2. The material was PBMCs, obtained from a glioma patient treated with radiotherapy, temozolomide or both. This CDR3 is CASSSGLAGGSYEQYF. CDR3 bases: TGCGCCAGCAGCTCGGGACTAGCGGGAGGCTCCTACGAGCAGTACTTC.